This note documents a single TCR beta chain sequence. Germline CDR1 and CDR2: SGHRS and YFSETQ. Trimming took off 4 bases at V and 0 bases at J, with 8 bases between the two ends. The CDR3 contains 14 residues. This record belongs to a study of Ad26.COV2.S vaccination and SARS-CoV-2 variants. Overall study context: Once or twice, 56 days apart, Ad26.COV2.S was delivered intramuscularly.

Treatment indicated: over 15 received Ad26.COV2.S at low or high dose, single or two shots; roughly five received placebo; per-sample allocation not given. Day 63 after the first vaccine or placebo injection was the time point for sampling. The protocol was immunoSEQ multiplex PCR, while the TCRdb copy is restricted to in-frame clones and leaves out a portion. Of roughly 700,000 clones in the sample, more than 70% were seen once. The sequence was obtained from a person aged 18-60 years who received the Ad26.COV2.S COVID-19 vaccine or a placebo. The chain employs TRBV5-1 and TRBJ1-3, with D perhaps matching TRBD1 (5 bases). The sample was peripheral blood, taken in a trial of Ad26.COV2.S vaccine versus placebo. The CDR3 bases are TGCGCCAGCAGCGCCGACAGCTCTGGAAACACCATATATTTT. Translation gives CASSADSSGNTIYF.